This T cell receptor beta chain was identified during a study of blood T cell repertoires in COVID-19 (dated by TCRdb to the early 2020s). At the level of the whole study: Collaborator samples came from the United States, Italy and Spain and covered acute and convalescent phases of COVID-19. The samples were drawn from two sources: the first 160 participants of the ongoing ImmuneRACE study, and some 1,300 subjects contributed by 6 global collaborators. Nearly every sample came with metadata listing a de-identified subject ID, COVID-19 status, age in years and sex. Deeply sampled blood TCRbeta repertoires from subjects exposed to, actively infected with, or recovered from COVID-19 were included in the dataset. HLA class I and class II types, where available, came from metadata supplied by the sample provider rather than from assay-based typing. The repertoires were made available in a free public database intended to serve as a resource for research on the immune response to SARS-CoV-2. The material from the prospective study consisted of cDNA or gDNA derived from T cells, B-cell-depleted T cells, or PBMCs.

A note on this clone: Its recognized antigen is unknown. Base qualities are missing; no much larger clone stands one base away.

Study-level results and caveats: The quantity of clinical and demographic metadata differed by source and by participant and was supplied without curation.

The immunoSEQ Assay, a bias-controlled multiplex PCR, was used to amplify TCRbeta CDR3 regions from genomic DNA. Under the source paper's analysis protocol: The number of nucleated cells in each sample was estimated by amplification of reference gene primers within the assay. To quantify the absolute abundance of each unique TCRbeta CDR3 rearrangement, sequence reads were collapsed and filtered. For each sample, productive Simpson clonality was calculated as the square root of Simpson's diversity index over productive rearrangements. Drawn from immuneACCESS, this table holds only the in-frame rearrangements with V and J called that TCRdb kept. Clones are partly lost; checked studies trace under half to an unresolved V gene and leave the rest unexplained. V and J calls and clone size are given by that table; D and trimming were obtained from the DNA. The sample table shows 250,000 to 300,000 clones, and roughly 86% are seen once. The ten largest clones take up approximately 10% of the sample.

The junction carries 21 bases between V and J, which are trimmed by 6 bases and 6 bases respectively. The CDR3 has 16 amino acids, counting the end cysteine and phenylalanine. Only CDR3 DNA remains: 48 bases, in frame from the first base. The germline V gene gives CDR1 as KGHSH and CDR2 as LQKENI. At one collaborating source in Seattle, patients were enrolled during active infection and were followed longitudinally through the course of disease. Collaborating institutions collected whole blood in K2EDTA tubes following their own protocols. For TCRbeta analysis, collaborators shipped samples as frozen whole blood, isolated PBMCs, or DNA extracted from either of those sample types.

Sequences were obtained from peripheral blood. The chain couples TRBV18 to TRBJ2-1, with a weak D call of TRBD1 (5 bases match). The clonotype was recovered from a woman between 25 and 40 years old with COVID-19, enrolled during active disease. The CDR3: CASSDSRVKGSNEQFF. Read as DNA, the sequence is TGTGCCAGCTCTGACAGTAGGGTAAAGGGTAGCAATGAGCAGTTCTTC.